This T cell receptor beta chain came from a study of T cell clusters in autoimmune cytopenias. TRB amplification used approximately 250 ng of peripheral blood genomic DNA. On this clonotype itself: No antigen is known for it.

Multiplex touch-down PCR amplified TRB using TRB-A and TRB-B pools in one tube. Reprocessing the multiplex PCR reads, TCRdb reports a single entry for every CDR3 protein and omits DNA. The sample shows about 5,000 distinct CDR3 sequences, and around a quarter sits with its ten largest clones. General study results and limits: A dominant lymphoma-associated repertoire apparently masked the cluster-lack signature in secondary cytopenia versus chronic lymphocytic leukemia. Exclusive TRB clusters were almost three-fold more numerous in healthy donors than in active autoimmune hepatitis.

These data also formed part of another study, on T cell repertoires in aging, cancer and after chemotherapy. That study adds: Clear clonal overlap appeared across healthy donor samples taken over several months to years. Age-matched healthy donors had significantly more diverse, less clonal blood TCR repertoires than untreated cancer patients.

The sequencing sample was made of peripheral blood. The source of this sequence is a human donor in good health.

CDR3 residues: CASSVLGAGELFF. The V and J genes are TRBV28 and TRBJ2-2; TCRdb picks TRBD1, but there is no DNA to check that call. The CDR3 is 13 residues long. Germline CDR1 and CDR2: MDHEN and SYDVKM.